This is a list of T cell receptor beta chains from one sample in a study of shared clonotypes between healthy human individuals. TCRdb's table, derived via immunoSEQ multiplex PCR, lists solely in-frame clones and lacks some. The sample carries 800,000 or so clones, 96% recorded once. Sample: naive CD8+ T cells sorted from blood. The receptors derive from a man between 25 and 39 years old in good health. The CDR3 runs from the conserved cysteine through the conserved F or W. Fields, in order: clone size, V gene, D gene, J gene, CDR3 DNA, CDR3 protein. A D gene is named only where the DNA matches it firmly. Size values are once, few and many counts, or a class for expanded clones, and some rows have none.

>-|TRBV7-7|-|TRBJ2-7
TGTGCCAGCAGCTTATATGACCCGCCGATCGAGCAGTACTTC
CASSLYDPPIEQYF
>few|TRBV10-2|TRBD1|TRBJ1-4
TGCGCCAGCAGTGACGACAGGGAATCGGAACTGTTTTTT
CASSDDRESELFF
>-|TRBV27|-|TRBJ2-7
TGTGCCAGCAGCCACGGAGGGGGCGTTCGGTACGAGCAGTACTTC
CASSHGGGVRYEQYF
>-|TRBV27|-|TRBJ1-5
TGTGCCAGCAGTTTAGGTCCGAGTAGCAATCAGCCCCAGCATTTT
CASSLGPSSNQPQHF
>-|TRBV7-9|TRBD2|TRBJ2-7
TGTGCCAGCAGGGAAACGTCTAGCGGGAGCTCCTACGAGCAGTACTTC
CASRETSSGSSYEQYF
>-|TRBV5-5|-|TRBJ2-1
TGTGCCAGCAGCTTGTACCAGGGGAAACACAATGAGCAGTTCTTC
CASSLYQGKHNEQFF
>once|TRBV9|-|TRBJ2-2
TGTGCCAGCAGCCCAATGAGCAACACCGGGGAGCTGTTTTTT
CASSPMSNTGELFF
>-|TRBV7-7|-|TRBJ2-7
TGTGCCAGCAGCTTAGCGGACGGTAGCTCCTACGAGCAGTACTTC
CASSLADGSSYEQYF
>-|TRBV19|-|TRBJ2-7
TGTGCCAGTAGCGCGAGGCACAGGGACTACGAGCAGTACTTC
CASSARHRDYEQYF
>-|TRBV9|-|TRBJ1-3
TGTGCCAGCAGCGTAGAGGGGGGATCTGGAAACACCATATATTTT
CASSVEGGSGNTIYF
>-|TRBV7-8|TRBD2|TRBJ2-1
TGTGCCAGCAGCTTGCCCGAGACTAGCGGAAGCAATGAGCAGTTCTTC
CASSLPETSGSNEQFF
>once|TRBV5-4|TRBD1|TRBJ2-7
TGTGCCAGTGGACAGGGGAACTACGAGCAGTACTTC
CASGQGNYEQYF
>-|TRBV7-8|-|TRBJ2-5
TGTGCCAGCAGCTTATACGGGACGCAAGAGACCCAGTACTTC
CASSLYGTQETQYF
>-|TRBV7-9|TRBD2|TRBJ2-1
TGTGCCAGCAGCGCAATTGTAGCGGGAGGGCCTCACAATGAGCAGTTCTTC
CASSAIVAGGPHNEQFF
>-|TRBV6-5|-|TRBJ1-1
TGTGCCAGCAGTTACTGGTTGGGCCAGGAGACTGAAGCTTTCTTT
CASSYWLGQETEAFF
>-|TRBV4-3|-|TRBJ2-1
TGCGCCAGCAGCCAGGGGAACATCGGCTACAATGAGCAGTTCTTC
CASSQGNIGYNEQFF
>-|TRBV11-2|TRBD2|TRBJ2-1
TGTGCCAGCAGTTCTAGCGGGAGGGCCCTCTACAATGAGCAGTTCTTC
CASSSSGRALYNEQFF
>-|TRBV2|TRBD1|TRBJ2-7
TGTGCCAGCGCGACCGGACAGGGGGCCTACGAGCAGTACTTC
CASATGQGAYEQYF
>-|TRBV11-2|-|TRBJ1-1
TGTGCCAGCAGCTTCGGGGGCACTGAAGCTTTCTTT
CASSFGGTEAFF
>-|TRBV14|-|TRBJ2-3
TGTGCCAGCAGCCAAGAAACTGGCAGGAGCTACACAGATACGCAGTATTTT
CASSQETGRSYTDTQYF
>once|TRBV7-8|TRBD2|TRBJ2-1
TGTGCCAGCAGCATAAGCGGGAGAGCCTACAATGAGCAGTTCTTC
CASSISGRAYNEQFF
>-|TRBV29-1|-|TRBJ1-1
TGCAGCGTTGAGACAGATTTATATGAAGCTTTCTTT
CSVETDLYEAFF
>-|TRBV28|-|TRBJ2-3
TGTGCCAGCAAGCTAGGGGTAGCTTTTCGAGGCACAGATACGCAGTATTTT
CASKLGVAFRGTDTQYF
>-|TRBV7-9|-|TRBJ2-4
TGTGCCAGCAGCTTAGGTGAACAGGCTAAAAACATTCAGTACTTC
CASSLGEQAKNIQYF
>-|TRBV27|TRBD1|TRBJ2-5
TGTGCCAGCAGTTTAGGACAGGGATGGACCCAGTACTTC
CASSLGQGWTQYF
>-|TRBV5-1|-|TRBJ2-2
TGCGCCAGTTGTGTCAGACTACAGTGGGATAACATCGGGGAGCTGTTTTTT
CASCVRLQWDNIGELFF
>once|TRBV5-6|-|TRBJ1-1
TGTGCCAGCAGCGGTTCGGGGATTAACACTGAAGCTTTCTTT
CASSGSGINTEAFF
>-|TRBV13|-|TRBJ2-2
TGTGCCAGCAGCCGAGGCTTGCCGGGGCGACCCGGGGAGCTGTTTTTT
CASSRGLPGRPGELFF
>-|TRBV27|-|TRBJ2-2
TGTGCCAGCAGTTTATCGGGCAGCTTGGTTTCGTCCGGGGAGCTGTTTTTT
CASSLSGSLVSSGELFF
>-|TRBV19|-|TRBJ2-1
TGTGCCAGTAGTACCCACAGGGTGGATGAGCAGTTCTTC
CASSTHRVDEQFF
>-|TRBV4-3|TRBD2|TRBJ2-1
TGCGCCAGCAGCCAAAGGACTAGCGAAGAGCAGTTCTTC
CASSQRTSEEQFF
>-|TRBV30|TRBD1|TRBJ2-2
TGTGCCTGGGAAACAGGGGGCGCCGGGGAGCTGTTTTTT
CAWETGGAGELFF
>-|TRBV4-3|TRBD2|TRBJ2-1
TGCGCCAGCAGCCAAGACGTCACAGCGGGGGACAATGAGCAGTTCTTC
CASSQDVTAGDNEQFF
>-|TRBV19|-|TRBJ2-1
TGTGCCAGTAGTCCGATGGGGGACAGCGCGGGACTAGGTTACAATGAGCAGTTCTTC
CASSPMGDSAGLGYNEQFF
>-|TRBV27|-|TRBJ2-1
TGTGCCAGCAGTTTCTCAGCATCGAAAGAGCAGTTCTTC
CASSFSASKEQFF
>-|TRBV6-4|TRBD2|TRBJ2-1
TGTGCCAGCAGGAATTGGACTAGCGGGAGGATCGGCAATGAGCAGTTCTTC
CASRNWTSGRIGNEQFF
>-|TRBV11-2|TRBD1|TRBJ2-7
TGTGCCAGCCTGGGACAGGGCATGGACGAGCAGTACTTC
CASLGQGMDEQYF
>-|TRBV29-1|-|TRBJ2-3
TGCAGCGTTGAAGACGGCGATACGCAGTATTTT
CSVEDGDTQYF
>-|TRBV27|-|TRBJ2-7
TGTGCCAGCAGTAGATACGTTAGCGGACGGGAGTACTACGAGCAGTACTTC
CASSRYVSGREYYEQYF
>-|TRBV2|-|TRBJ2-7
TGTGCCATCCTGTACAGGGACCCCTACGAGCAGTACTTC
CAILYRDPYEQYF
>-|TRBV27|TRBD2|TRBJ2-3
TGTGCCAGCAAAGATCTAGCGGGAGTTCCAGATACGCAGTATTTT
CASKDLAGVPDTQYF
>-|TRBV27|TRBD2|TRBJ2-5
TGTGCCAGCAGTCCGAATAGCGGGCCAGGGAGGACCCAGTACTTC
CASSPNSGPGRTQYF
>-|TRBV25-1|-|TRBJ2-1
TGTGCCAGCAGTGGATGGAACAATGAGCAGTTCTTC
CASSGWNNEQFF
>-|TRBV9|TRBD2|TRBJ2-1
TGTGCCAGCAGCGCTCCGGGACTAGTCTATGAGCAGTTCTTC
CASSAPGLVYEQFF
>-|TRBV25-1|-|TRBJ2-1
TGTGCCAGCAGTGCGAGCGGAGGAAATGAGCAGTTCTTC
CASSASGGNEQFF
>-|TRBV29-1|TRBD2|TRBJ2-1
TGCAGCGTTGAAGAAACTAGCGGGAGCCTCGATGAGCAGTTCTTC
CSVEETSGSLDEQFF
>-|TRBV27|TRBD2|TRBJ2-3
TGTGCCAGCAGTTTAACCTGGGGGACGCTAGCGGGAAACCAAGATACGCAGTATTTT
CASSLTWGTLAGNQDTQYF
>-|TRBV11-2|-|TRBJ2-5
TGTGCCAGCAGCTCTGATTGGACATTAGAAGAGACCCAGTACTTC
CASSSDWTLEETQYF
>-|TRBV27|TRBD1|TRBJ2-1
TGTGCCAGCAGTCCCTCGGGACAGGGGGCGTATGAGCAGTTCTTC
CASSPSGQGAYEQFF
>-|TRBV11-2|TRBD2|TRBJ2-1
TGTGCCAGCATCCCGGGGGGCTCCTACAATGAGCAGTTCTTC
CASIPGGSYNEQFF
>-|TRBV6-6|TRBD2|TRBJ2-1
TGTGCCAGCAGTGGTCCCGGGACTAGCGGTTACAATGAGCAGTTCTTC
CASSGPGTSGYNEQFF
>-|TRBV27|-|TRBJ1-5
TGTGCCAGCAGCCCTACTTTGAGGGCTAGCAGGCAGCCCCAGCATTTT
CASSPTLRASRQPQHF
>-|TRBV28|TRBD2|TRBJ2-5
TGTGCCAGCAGTCCGCTACATATTAGCGGGCCCTTCAGGGAGACCCAGTACTTC
CASSPLHISGPFRETQYF
>few|TRBV29-1|TRBD1|TRBJ2-3
TGCAGCGTTGTCCCCCAAACTACAGGGGGCTTAACGAATACGCAGTATTTT
CSVVPQTTGGLTNTQYF